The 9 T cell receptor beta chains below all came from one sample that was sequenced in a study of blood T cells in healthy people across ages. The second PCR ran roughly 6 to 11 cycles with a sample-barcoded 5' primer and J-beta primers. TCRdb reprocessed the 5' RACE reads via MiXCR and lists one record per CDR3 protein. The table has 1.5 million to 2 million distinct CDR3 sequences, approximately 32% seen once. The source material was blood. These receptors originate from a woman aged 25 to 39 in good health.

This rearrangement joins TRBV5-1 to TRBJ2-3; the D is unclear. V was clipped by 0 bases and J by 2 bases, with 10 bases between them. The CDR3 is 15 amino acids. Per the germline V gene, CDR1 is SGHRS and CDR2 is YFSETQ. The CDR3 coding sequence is TGCGCCAGCAGCTTGGCCTACACAGACACAGATACGCAGTATTTT. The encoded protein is CASSLAYTDTDTQYF.

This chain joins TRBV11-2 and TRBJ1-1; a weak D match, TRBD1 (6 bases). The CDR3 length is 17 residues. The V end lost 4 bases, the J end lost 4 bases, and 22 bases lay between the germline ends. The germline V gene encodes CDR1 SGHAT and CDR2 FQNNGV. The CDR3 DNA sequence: TGTGCCAGCAGCTATAACCGCCAGGGGAGGTTCAGCACTGAAGCTTTCTTT. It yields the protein CASSYNRQGRFSTEAFF.

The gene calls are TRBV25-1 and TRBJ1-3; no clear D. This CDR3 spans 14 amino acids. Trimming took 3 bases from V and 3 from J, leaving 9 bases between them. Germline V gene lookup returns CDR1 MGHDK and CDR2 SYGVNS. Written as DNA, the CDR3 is TGTGCCAGCAGTGATCTTGTCAATGGAAACACCATATATTTT. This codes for CASSDLVNGNTIYF.

The CDR3 loop is CSARWGAAGGPRNEQFF. The CDR3 DNA sequence: TGCAGTGCTAGATGGGGTGCAGCGGGGGGGCCACGGAATGAGCAGTTCTTC. The rearrangement uses TRBV20-1 and TRBJ2-1, with 10 bases aligning to TRBD2. CDR1 and CDR2 from the germline V gene are DFQATT and SNEGSKA (reference sequence). The CDR3 is 17 residues long. V lost 2 bases and J lost 7; bases outside the gene matches: 14.

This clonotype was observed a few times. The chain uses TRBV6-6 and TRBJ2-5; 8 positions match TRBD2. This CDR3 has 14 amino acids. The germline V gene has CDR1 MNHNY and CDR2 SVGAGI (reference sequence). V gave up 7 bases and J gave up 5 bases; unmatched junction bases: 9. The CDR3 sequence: CASTRGGGSETQYF. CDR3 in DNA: TGTGCCAGCACCAGGGGCGGGGGGTCTGAGACCCAGTACTTC.

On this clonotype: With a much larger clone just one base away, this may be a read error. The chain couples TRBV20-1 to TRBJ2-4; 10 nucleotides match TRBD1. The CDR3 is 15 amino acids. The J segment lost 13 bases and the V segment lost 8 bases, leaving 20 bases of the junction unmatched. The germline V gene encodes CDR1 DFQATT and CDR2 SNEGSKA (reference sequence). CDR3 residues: CSTPSDRGQGFEQYF. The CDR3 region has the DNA TGCAGTACTCCTTCGGACCGGGGACAGGGGTTTGAGCAGTACTTC.

The CDR3 sequence is CSAAAGQGSSNEQFF. Written as DNA, the CDR3 is TGCAGTGCTGCGGCTGGACAGGGTAGTTCCAATGAGCAGTTCTTC. V usage is TRBV20-1 and J usage is TRBJ2-1, with 8 bases identical to TRBD1. Trimming at V came to 5 bases and at J to 6 bases, leaving 12 bases not matched to a gene. Germline assignment: CDR1 DFQATT and CDR2 SNEGSKA (reference sequence). The CDR3 totals 15 residues.

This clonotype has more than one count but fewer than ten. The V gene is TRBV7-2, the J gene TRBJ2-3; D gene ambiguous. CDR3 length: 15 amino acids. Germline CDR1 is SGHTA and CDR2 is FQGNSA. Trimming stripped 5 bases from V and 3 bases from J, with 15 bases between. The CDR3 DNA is TGTGCCAGCAGCCCCCAGAGGTGGGCAACAGATACGCAGTATTTT. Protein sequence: CASSPQRWATDTQYF.

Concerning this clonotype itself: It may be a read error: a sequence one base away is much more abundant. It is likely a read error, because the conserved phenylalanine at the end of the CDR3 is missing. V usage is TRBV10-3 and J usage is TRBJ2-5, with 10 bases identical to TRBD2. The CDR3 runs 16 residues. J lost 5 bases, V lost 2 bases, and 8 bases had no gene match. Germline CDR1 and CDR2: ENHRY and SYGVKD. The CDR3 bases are TGTGCCATCAGTGAGGCCATCGTACTAGCGGGGGAGACCCAGTACCTC. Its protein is CAISEAIVLAGETQYL.